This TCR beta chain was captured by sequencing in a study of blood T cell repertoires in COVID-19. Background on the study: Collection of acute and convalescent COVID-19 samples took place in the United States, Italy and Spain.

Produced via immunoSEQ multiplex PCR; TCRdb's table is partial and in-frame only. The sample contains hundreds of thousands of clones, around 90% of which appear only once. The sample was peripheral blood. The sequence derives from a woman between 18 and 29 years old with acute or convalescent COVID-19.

The CDR3 DNA follows: TGTGCCAGCAGCGTGGAGGGACCTAATTCACCCCTCCACTTT. Translation gives CASSVEGPNSPLHF. V and J are TRBV9 and TRBJ1-6; the D gene is possibly TRBD1 (5 bases). This CDR3 is 14 amino acids long. Germline V gene lookup returns CDR1 SGDLS and CDR2 YYNGEE. V was cut by 2 bases and J by 6 bases, with 9 bases left in between.